This is a list of T cell receptor beta chains from one sample in a study of blood T cell repertoires in COVID-19. Using immunoSEQ multiplex PCR, the repertoire was profiled, and TCRdb retains in-frame clones only, with some absent. The sample contains about 91,000 clones, 70% to 90% of which appear only once. The source material was peripheral blood. These receptors all stem from a woman in her seventies with acute or convalescent COVID-19. CDR3s include the opening cysteine and the closing phenylalanine or tryptophan. The D gene is left open where the match is weak. Size tells how often a clone was seen (once, few, many) or the class of an expanded clone, and some rows leave it out.

cdr3_aa	cdr3_nt	clone_size	j_call	d_call	v_call
CASSNRRTLSTDTQYF	TGCGCCAGCAGCAACCGTAGGACACTGAGCACAGATACGCAGTATTTT	-	TRBJ2-3	-	TRBV4-1
CASSLSGQGSRGYTF	TGTGCCAGCAGCTTGTCGGGACAGGGATCTCGAGGCTACACCTTC	-	TRBJ1-2	TRBD1	TRBV5-5
CASKRTESSYEQYF	TGTGCCAGCAAGAGGACAGAAAGCTCCTACGAGCAGTACTTC	-	TRBJ2-7	-	TRBV2
CATLDRSTDTRYF	TGTGCCACCCTAGACAGAAGCACAGATACGCGGTATTTT	-	TRBJ2-3	-	TRBV27
CACTPGDTEAFF	TGTGCCTGTACACCAGGGGACACTGAAGCTTTCTTT	-	TRBJ1-1	-	TRBV30
CASSLVGPNYGYTF	TGTGCCAGCAGCTTAGTTGGGCCGAACTATGGCTACACCTTC	-	TRBJ1-2	-	TRBV7-9
CASSYSQGGQYF	TGTGCCAGCAGTTACTCGCAGGGCGGGCAGTATTTT	-	TRBJ2-3	-	TRBV6-2/TRBV6-3
CASSRQDTTYEQYF	TGTGCCAGCAGCCGACAGGACACTACCTACGAGCAGTACTTC	-	TRBJ2-7	-	TRBV5-4
CASSRTPDSGELFF	TGTGCCAGCAGTAGGACTCCGGACTCCGGGGAGCTGTTTTTT	once	TRBJ2-2	-	TRBV6-5
CASSSYLADPNTGELFF	TGTGCCAGCAGCTCATACCTAGCGGACCCGAACACCGGGGAGCTGTTTTTT	-	TRBJ2-2	TRBD2	TRBV5-6
CASSLGTGNQPQHF	TGTGCCAGCAGCTTAGGGACAGGCAATCAGCCCCAGCATTTT	-	TRBJ1-5	TRBD1	TRBV5-6
CASSPGDRGFQPQHF	TGTGCCAGCAGCCCTGGGGACAGGGGATTTCAGCCCCAGCATTTT	once	TRBJ1-5	TRBD1	TRBV5-8
CASSNQVNSGNTIYF	TGTGCCAGCAGCAACCAGGTTAACTCTGGAAACACCATATATTTT	-	TRBJ1-3	-	TRBV9
CASRTGGFSGANVLTF	TGTGCCAGCAGGACAGGGGGATTTTCTGGGGCCAACGTCCTGACTTTC	-	TRBJ2-6	TRBD1	TRBV28
CASSSTGLAGVRGSYEQYF	TGTGCCAGCAGCTCAACGGGACTAGCGGGAGTACGAGGCTCCTACGAGCAGTACTTC	once	TRBJ2-7	TRBD2	TRBV5-5
CASSSRQGEGSGANVLTF	TGTGCCAGCAGCAGCCGGCAGGGTGAAGGCTCTGGGGCCAACGTCCTGACTTTC	-	TRBJ2-6	-	TRBV5-6
CSVDIAGGVEFF	TGCAGCGTTGACATAGCGGGAGGGGTCGAGTTCTTC	once	TRBJ2-1	TRBD2	TRBV29-1
CASSAATRNYGYTF	TGTGCCAGCAGCGCGGCAACTCGGAACTATGGCTACACCTTC	-	TRBJ1-2	-	TRBV14
CASSRDRGLGTEAFF	TGTGCCAGCTCACGGGACAGGGGGCTCGGGACTGAAGCTTTCTTT	-	TRBJ1-1	TRBD1	TRBV18
CASSLDRSFNQPQHF	TGTGCCAGTAGCTTGGACAGGAGCTTCAATCAGCCCCAGCATTTT	-	TRBJ1-5	TRBD1	TRBV19
CASRDPGGVFNYGYTF	TGTGCCAGCAGGGATCCTGGGGGGGTCTTTAACTATGGCTACACCTTC	-	TRBJ1-2	-	TRBV9
CASSPVGPGNRETQYF	TGTGCCAGCTCACCAGTGGGGCCAGGGAATAGGGAGACCCAGTACTTC	-	TRBJ2-5	-	TRBV18
CASSQGRTDTQYF	TGTGCCAGCAGTCAGGGCCGCACAGATACGCAGTATTTT	-	TRBJ2-3	-	TRBV28
CASSQPNTDTQYF	TGTGCCAGCAGCCAACCTAACACAGATACGCAGTATTTT	once	TRBJ2-3	-	TRBV3-1/TRBV3-2
CASSLESRGGGATQYF	TGTGCCAGCAGCTTAGAATCCCGCGGGGGCGGGGCGACCCAGTACTTC	-	TRBJ2-5	-	TRBV7-9
CASSFGTTTNYGYTF	TGCGCCAGCAGCTTTGGGACAACTACTAACTATGGCTACACCTTC	-	TRBJ1-2	-	TRBV5-1
CASSENRGRNSPLHF	TGTGCCAGCAGTGAGAACAGGGGGCGTAATTCACCCCTCCACTTT	few	TRBJ1-6	TRBD1	TRBV28
CASSLTTYNEQFF	TGTGCCAGCAGCTTGACGACTTACAATGAGCAGTTCTTC	-	TRBJ2-1	-	TRBV7-2
CASSTSGFNTGELFF	TGTGCCAGCAGCACATCAGGTTTTAACACCGGGGAGCTGTTTTTT	few	TRBJ2-2	-	TRBV7-3
CASSPKGETQYF	TGTGCCAGCTCACCAAAGGGGGAGACCCAGTACTTC	-	TRBJ2-5	-	TRBV18
CASSQGDRVRGSEKLFF	TGCGCCAGCAGCCAAGGGGACAGGGTTAGGGGGAGTGAAAAACTGTTTTTT	-	TRBJ1-4	TRBD1	TRBV4-1
CASSAESSYEQYF	TGTGCCAGCAGTGCGGAAAGCTCCTACGAGCAGTACTTC	-	TRBJ2-7	-	TRBV5-4
CASSGFRGGREDTQYF	TGTGCCAGCAGCGGCTTTAGGGGAGGCAGGGAAGATACGCAGTATTTT	-	TRBJ2-3	-	TRBV28
CASSLGLRSGRGDTQYF	TGTGCCAGCAGCTTGGGTTTGCGATCCGGGAGAGGAGATACGCAGTATTTT	-	TRBJ2-3	-	TRBV11-2
CASSQTGTGGDEQYF	TGTGCCAGCAGCCAGACCGGGACAGGGGGCGACGAGCAGTACTTC	-	TRBJ2-7	TRBD1	TRBV2
CASSIPGTNTGELFF	TGTGCCAGCAGCATCCCCGGGACAAACACCGGGGAGCTGTTTTTT	once	TRBJ2-2	-	TRBV13
CASSQDETGSTYEQYF	TGTGCCAGCAGCCAAGACGAGACAGGTTCTACTTACGAGCAGTACTTC	-	TRBJ2-7	-	TRBV4-2
CASSLPGGGANTGELFF	TGCGCCAGCAGCCTGCCTGGTGGCGGAGCGAACACCGGGGAGCTGTTTTTT	-	TRBJ2-2	-	TRBV5-1
CASSLAVGASYNEQFF	TGTGCCAGCAGCTTAGCGGTGGGAGCTTCCTACAATGAGCAGTTCTTC	-	TRBJ2-1	-	TRBV7-2
CASSPVGGTRQETQYF	TGTGCCAGCAGCCCCGTCGGGGGAACCCGCCAAGAGACCCAGTACTTC	-	TRBJ2-5	-	TRBV5-4
CASNSDRGNSPLHF	TGTGCCAGCAATTCGGACAGGGGTAATTCACCCCTCCACTTT	few	TRBJ1-6	TRBD1	TRBV2
CASSLVLHDTQYF	TGTGCCAGCAGCTTAGTACTGCACGATACGCAGTATTTT	-	TRBJ2-3	-	TRBV11-2
CASSQGSTGSSGNTIYF	TGCGCCAGCAGCCAAGGGTCGACAGGGAGTTCTGGAAACACCATATATTTT	-	TRBJ1-3	TRBD1	TRBV4-1
CASSFYRLAGVNEQFF	TGTGCCAGCAGTTTTTATCGTCTAGCGGGAGTAAATGAGCAGTTCTTC	-	TRBJ2-1	TRBD2	TRBV28
CASSLTGTSAYEQYF	TGTGCCAGCAGTTTAACCGGGACATCAGCCTACGAGCAGTACTTC	-	TRBJ2-7	-	TRBV28
CASSRTGVNTEAFF	TGTGCCAGCAGCCGGACAGGGGTTAACACTGAAGCTTTCTTT	-	TRBJ1-1	TRBD1	TRBV3-1/TRBV3-2
CASSFTGTSMTGELFF	TGTGCCAGCAGCTTTACCGGGACTAGTATGACCGGGGAGCTGTTTTTT	-	TRBJ2-2	TRBD2	TRBV9
CAISESGTTATDTQYF	TGTGCCATCAGTGAGTCAGGGACTACCGCCACAGATACGCAGTATTTT	-	TRBJ2-3	TRBD2	TRBV10-3
CASSLGGTGVYGYTF	TGTGCCAGCAGCTTAGGAGGGACAGGGGTCTATGGCTACACCTTC	few	TRBJ1-2	TRBD1	TRBV5-4
CASRPVPATDTQYF	TGTGCCAGCCGACCCGTGCCAGCGACAGATACGCAGTATTTT	-	TRBJ2-3	-	TRBV5-4
CASSLYGTTYEQYF	TGTGCCAGCAGTTTATACGGGACTACCTACGAGCAGTACTTC	-	TRBJ2-7	TRBD2	TRBV28
CASSPLRHPTPMNTEAFF	TGTGCCAGCAGTCCACTTCGCCACCCGACACCCATGAACACTGAAGCTTTCTTT	-	TRBJ1-1	-	TRBV27
CASSLAGNGYTF	TGTGCCAGCAGTTTAGCAGGGAATGGCTACACCTTC	-	TRBJ1-2	-	TRBV28
CASSTGGPREQYF	TGTGCCAGCTCAACGGGAGGCCCTCGCGAGCAGTACTTC	-	TRBJ2-7	TRBD2	TRBV7-8
CASSLRQQAYEQYF	TGTGCCAGCAGTTTGCGACAGCAAGCCTACGAGCAGTACTTC	-	TRBJ2-7	-	TRBV27
CASSSDRGLTEAFF	TGTGCCAGCAGCTCCGACAGGGGGCTCACTGAAGCTTTCTTT	-	TRBJ1-1	TRBD1	TRBV5-6
CASSLDPGSYEQYF	TGCGCCAGCAGCTTGGATCCGGGCTCCTACGAGCAGTACTTC	-	TRBJ2-7	-	TRBV5-1